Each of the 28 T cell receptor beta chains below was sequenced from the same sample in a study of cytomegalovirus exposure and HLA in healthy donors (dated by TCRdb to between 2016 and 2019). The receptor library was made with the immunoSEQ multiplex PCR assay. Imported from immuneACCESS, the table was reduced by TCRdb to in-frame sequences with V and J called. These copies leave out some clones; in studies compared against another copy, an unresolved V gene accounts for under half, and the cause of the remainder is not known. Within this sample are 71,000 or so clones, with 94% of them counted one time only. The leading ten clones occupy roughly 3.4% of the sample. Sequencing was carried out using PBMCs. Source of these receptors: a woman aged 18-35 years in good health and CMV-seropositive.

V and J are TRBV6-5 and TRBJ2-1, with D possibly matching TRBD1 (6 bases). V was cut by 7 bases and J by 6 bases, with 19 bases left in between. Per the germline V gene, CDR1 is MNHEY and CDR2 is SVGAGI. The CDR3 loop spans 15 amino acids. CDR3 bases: TGTGCCAGCACCCCCCAGGGGCCCCATCTCAATGAGCAGTTCTTC. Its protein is CASTPQGPHLNEQFF.

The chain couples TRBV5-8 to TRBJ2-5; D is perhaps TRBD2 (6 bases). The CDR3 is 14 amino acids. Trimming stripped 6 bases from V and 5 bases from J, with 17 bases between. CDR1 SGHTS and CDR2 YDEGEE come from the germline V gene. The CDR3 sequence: CASIFPQRVETQYF. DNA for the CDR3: TGTGCCAGCATCTTCCCACAGCGGGTGGAGACCCAGTACTTC.

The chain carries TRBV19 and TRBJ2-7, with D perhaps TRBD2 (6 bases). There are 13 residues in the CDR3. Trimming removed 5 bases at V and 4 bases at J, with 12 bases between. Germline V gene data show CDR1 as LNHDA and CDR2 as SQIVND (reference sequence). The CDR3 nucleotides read TGTGCCAGTAGTGTTGCGGAGGGATACGAGCAGTACTTC. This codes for CASSVAEGYEQYF. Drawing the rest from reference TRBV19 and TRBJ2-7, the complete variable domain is DGGITQSPKYLFRKEGQNVTLSCEQNLNHDAMYWYRQDPGQGLRLIYYSQIVNDFQKGDIAEGYSVSREKKESFPLTVTSAQKNPTAFYLCASSVAEGYEQYFGPGTRLTVT.

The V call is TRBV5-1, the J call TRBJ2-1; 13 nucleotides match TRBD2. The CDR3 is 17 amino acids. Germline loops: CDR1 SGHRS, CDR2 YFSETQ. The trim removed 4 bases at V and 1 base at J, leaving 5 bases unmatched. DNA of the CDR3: TGCGCCAGCAGCATCGGGACTAGCGGGACGTCCTACAATGAGCAGTTCTTC. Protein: CASSIGTSGTSYNEQFF.

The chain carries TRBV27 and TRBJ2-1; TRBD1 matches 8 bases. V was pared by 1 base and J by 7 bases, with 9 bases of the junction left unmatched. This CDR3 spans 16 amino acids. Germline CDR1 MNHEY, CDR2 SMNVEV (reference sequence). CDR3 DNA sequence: TGTGCCAGCAGTTTATACACGCAGGGGGCTTGGAATGAGCAGTTCTTC. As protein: CASSLYTQGAWNEQFF.

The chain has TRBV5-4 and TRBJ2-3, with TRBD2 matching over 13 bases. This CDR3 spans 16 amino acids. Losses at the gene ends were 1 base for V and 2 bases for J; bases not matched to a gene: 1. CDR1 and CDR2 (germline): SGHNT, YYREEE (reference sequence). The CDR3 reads CASSLTSGGDTDTQYF. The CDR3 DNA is TGTGCCAGCAGCTTGACTAGCGGGGGGGACACAGATACGCAGTATTTT.

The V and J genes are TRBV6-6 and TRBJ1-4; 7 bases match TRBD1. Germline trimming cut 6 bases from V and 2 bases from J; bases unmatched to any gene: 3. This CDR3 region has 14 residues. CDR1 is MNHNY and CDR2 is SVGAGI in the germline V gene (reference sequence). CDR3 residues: CASRRQGTNEKLFF. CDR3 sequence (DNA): TGTGCCAGCAGACGACAGGGTACTAATGAAAAACTGTTTTTT.

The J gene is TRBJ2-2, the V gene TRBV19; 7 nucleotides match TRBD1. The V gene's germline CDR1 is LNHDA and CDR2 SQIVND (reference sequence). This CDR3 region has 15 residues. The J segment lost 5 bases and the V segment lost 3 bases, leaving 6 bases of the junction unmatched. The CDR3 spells CASSIDREGTGELFF. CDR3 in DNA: TGTGCCAGTAGTATTGACAGGGAAGGAACCGGGGAGCTGTTTTTT.

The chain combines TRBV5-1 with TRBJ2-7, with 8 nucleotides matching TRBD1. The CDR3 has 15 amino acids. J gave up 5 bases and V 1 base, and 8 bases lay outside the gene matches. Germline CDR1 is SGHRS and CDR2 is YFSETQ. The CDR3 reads CASSLSQGANHEQYF. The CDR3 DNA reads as TGCGCCAGCAGCTTGTCGCAGGGGGCGAACCACGAGCAGTACTTC.

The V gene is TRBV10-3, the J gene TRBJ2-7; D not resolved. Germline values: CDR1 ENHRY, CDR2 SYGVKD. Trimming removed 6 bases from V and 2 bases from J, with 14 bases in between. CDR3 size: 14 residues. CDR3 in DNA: TGTGCCATCAGCTCAGAATCCTTCCCCTACGAGCAGTACTTC. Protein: CAISSESFPYEQYF.

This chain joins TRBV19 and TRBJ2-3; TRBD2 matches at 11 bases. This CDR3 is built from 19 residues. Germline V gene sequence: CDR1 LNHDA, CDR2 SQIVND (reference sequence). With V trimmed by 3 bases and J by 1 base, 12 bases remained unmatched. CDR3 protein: CASSIAASGRPLGTDTQYF. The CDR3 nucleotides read TGTGCCAGTAGTATTGCTGCTAGCGGGAGGCCATTGGGCACAGATACGCAGTATTTT.

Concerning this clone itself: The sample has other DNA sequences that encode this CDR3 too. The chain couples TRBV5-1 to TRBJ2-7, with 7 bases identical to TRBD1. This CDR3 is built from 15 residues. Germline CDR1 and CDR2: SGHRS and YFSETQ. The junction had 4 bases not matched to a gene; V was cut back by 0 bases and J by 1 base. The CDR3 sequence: CASSLGQGRSYEQYF. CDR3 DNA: TGCGCCAGCAGCTTGGGACAGGGCCGGTCCTACGAGCAGTACTTC.

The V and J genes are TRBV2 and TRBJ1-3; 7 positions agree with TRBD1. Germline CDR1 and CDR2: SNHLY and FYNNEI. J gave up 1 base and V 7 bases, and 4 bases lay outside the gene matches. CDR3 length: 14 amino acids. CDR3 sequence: CASTKDRSGNTIYF. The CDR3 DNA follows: TGTGCCAGCACCAAGGACAGGTCTGGAAACACCATATATTTT. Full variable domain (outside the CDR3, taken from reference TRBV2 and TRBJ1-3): EPEVTQTPSHQVTQMGQEVILRCVPISNHLYFYWYRQILGQKVEFLVSFYNNEISEKSEIFDDQFSVERPDGSNFTLKIRSTKLEDSAMYFCASTKDRSGNTIYFGEGSWLTVV.

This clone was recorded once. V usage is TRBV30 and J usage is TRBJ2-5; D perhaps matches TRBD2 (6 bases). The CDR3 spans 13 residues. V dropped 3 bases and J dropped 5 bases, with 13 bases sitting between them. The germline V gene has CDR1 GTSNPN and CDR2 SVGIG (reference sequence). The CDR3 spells CAWRLGGLETQYF. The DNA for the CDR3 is TGTGCCTGGAGGCTCGGGGGTCTGGAGACCCAGTACTTC.

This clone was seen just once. The CDR3, as DNA: TGCGCCAGCAGCCTCCCCAGGGGCGAGCAGTACTTC. Residues: CASSLPRGEQYF. This chain joins TRBV5-1 and TRBJ2-7; maybe TRBD1 (6 bases). Trimming took 4 bases from V and 6 from J, leaving 11 bases between them. CDR3 size: 12 residues. The germline V gene encodes CDR1 SGHRS and CDR2 YFSETQ. Filled out from reference TRBV5-1 and TRBJ2-7, the complete variable domain reads KAGVTQTPRYLIKTRGQQVTLSCSPISGHRSVSWYQQTPGQGLQFLFEYFSETQRNKGNFPGRFSGRQFSNSRSEMNVSTLELGDSALYLCASSLPRGEQYFGPGTRLTVT.

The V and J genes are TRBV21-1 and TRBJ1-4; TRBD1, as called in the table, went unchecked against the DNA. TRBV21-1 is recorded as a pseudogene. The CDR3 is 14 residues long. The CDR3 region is CATWTDLTNEKLFF. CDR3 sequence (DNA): TGTGCCACCTGGACAGACTTAACTAATGAAAAACTGTTTTTT.

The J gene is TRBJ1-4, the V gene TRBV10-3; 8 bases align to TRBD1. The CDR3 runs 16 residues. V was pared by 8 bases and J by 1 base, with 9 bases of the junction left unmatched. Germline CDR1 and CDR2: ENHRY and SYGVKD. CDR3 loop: CAISGQGEGTNEKLFF. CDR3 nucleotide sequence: TGTGCCATCTCAGGACAGGGAGAAGGAACTAATGAAAAACTGTTTTTT.

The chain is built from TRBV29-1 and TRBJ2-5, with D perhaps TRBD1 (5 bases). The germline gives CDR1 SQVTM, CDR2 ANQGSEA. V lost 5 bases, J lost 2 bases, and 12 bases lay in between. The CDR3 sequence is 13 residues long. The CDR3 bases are TGCAGCGTTCGCCAGGGAAGACAAGAGACCCAGTACTTC. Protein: CSVRQGRQETQYF. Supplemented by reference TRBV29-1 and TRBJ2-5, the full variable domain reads SAVISQKPSRDICQRGTSLTIQCQVDSQVTMMFWYRQQPGQSLTLIATANQGSEATYESGFVIDKFPISRPNLTFSTLTVSNMSPEDSSIYLCSVRQGRQETQYFGPGTRLLVL.

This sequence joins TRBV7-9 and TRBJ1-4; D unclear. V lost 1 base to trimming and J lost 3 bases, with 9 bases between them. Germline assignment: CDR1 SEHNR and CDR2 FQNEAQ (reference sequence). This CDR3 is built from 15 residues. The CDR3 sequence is CASSLGSRANEKLFF. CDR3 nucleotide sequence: TGTGCCAGCAGCTTAGGGTCTCGAGCTAATGAAAAACTGTTTTTT.

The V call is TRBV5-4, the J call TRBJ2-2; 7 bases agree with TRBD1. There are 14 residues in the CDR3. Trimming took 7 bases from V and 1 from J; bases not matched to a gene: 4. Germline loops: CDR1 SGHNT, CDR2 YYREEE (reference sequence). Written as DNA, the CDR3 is TGTGCCAGCCTCAGACAGGGGAACACCGGGGAGCTGTTTTTT. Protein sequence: CASLRQGNTGELFF.

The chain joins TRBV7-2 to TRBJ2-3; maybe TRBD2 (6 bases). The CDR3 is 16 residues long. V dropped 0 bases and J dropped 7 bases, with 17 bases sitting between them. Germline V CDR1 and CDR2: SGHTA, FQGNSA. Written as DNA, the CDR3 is TGTGCCAGCAGCTTAGCGGGGGGAGCAGGGCAAAATACGCAGTATTTT. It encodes CASSLAGGAGQNTQYF.

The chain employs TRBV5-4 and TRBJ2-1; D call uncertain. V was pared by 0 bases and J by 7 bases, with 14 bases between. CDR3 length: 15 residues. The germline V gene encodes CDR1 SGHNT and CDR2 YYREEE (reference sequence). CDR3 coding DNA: TGTGCCAGCAGCTTGGAGGCTAAGCGTACTAATGAGCAGTTCTTC. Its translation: CASSLEAKRTNEQFF.

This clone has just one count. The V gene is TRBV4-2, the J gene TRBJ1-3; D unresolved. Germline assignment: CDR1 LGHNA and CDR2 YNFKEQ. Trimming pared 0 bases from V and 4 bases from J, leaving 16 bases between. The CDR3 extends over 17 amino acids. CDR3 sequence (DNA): TGTGCCAGCAGCCAAGATCCGTCCCTAGGTTCGGGAAACACCATATATTTT. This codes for CASSQDPSLGSGNTIYF.

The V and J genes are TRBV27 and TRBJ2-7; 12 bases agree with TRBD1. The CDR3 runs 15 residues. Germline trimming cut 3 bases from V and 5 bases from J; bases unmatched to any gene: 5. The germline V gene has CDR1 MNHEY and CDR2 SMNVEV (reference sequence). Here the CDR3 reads CASSFWGQGANEQYF. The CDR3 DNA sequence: TGTGCCAGCAGTTTCTGGGGACAGGGGGCGAACGAGCAGTACTTC.

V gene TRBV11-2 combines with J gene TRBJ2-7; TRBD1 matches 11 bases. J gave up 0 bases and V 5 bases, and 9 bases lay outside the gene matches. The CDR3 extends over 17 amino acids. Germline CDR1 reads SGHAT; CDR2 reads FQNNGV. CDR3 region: CASSPRAGTGGSYEQYF. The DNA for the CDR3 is TGTGCCAGCAGCCCTCGGGCTGGGACAGGGGGCTCCTACGAGCAGTACTTC.

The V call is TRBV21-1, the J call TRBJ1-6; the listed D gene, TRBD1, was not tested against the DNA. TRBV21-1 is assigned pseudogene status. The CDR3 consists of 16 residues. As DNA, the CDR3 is TGTGCCAGCGGGGGGGACAGGGACCATTATAATTCACCCCTCCACTTT. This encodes CASGGDRDHYNSPLHF.

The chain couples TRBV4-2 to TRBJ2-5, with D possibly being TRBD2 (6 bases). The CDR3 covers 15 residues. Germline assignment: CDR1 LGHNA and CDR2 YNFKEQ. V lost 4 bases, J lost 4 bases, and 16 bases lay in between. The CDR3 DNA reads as TGTGCCAGCAGCCGAGGGACTCGAGGTCGAGAGACCCAGTACTTC. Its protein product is CASSRGTRGRETQYF.

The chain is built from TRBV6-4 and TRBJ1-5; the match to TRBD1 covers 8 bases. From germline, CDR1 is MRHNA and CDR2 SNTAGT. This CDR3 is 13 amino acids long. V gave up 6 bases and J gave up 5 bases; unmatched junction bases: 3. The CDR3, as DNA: TGTGCCAGCAGCCCGGACAGGGATCAGCCCCAGCATTTT. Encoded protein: CASSPDRDQPQHF.